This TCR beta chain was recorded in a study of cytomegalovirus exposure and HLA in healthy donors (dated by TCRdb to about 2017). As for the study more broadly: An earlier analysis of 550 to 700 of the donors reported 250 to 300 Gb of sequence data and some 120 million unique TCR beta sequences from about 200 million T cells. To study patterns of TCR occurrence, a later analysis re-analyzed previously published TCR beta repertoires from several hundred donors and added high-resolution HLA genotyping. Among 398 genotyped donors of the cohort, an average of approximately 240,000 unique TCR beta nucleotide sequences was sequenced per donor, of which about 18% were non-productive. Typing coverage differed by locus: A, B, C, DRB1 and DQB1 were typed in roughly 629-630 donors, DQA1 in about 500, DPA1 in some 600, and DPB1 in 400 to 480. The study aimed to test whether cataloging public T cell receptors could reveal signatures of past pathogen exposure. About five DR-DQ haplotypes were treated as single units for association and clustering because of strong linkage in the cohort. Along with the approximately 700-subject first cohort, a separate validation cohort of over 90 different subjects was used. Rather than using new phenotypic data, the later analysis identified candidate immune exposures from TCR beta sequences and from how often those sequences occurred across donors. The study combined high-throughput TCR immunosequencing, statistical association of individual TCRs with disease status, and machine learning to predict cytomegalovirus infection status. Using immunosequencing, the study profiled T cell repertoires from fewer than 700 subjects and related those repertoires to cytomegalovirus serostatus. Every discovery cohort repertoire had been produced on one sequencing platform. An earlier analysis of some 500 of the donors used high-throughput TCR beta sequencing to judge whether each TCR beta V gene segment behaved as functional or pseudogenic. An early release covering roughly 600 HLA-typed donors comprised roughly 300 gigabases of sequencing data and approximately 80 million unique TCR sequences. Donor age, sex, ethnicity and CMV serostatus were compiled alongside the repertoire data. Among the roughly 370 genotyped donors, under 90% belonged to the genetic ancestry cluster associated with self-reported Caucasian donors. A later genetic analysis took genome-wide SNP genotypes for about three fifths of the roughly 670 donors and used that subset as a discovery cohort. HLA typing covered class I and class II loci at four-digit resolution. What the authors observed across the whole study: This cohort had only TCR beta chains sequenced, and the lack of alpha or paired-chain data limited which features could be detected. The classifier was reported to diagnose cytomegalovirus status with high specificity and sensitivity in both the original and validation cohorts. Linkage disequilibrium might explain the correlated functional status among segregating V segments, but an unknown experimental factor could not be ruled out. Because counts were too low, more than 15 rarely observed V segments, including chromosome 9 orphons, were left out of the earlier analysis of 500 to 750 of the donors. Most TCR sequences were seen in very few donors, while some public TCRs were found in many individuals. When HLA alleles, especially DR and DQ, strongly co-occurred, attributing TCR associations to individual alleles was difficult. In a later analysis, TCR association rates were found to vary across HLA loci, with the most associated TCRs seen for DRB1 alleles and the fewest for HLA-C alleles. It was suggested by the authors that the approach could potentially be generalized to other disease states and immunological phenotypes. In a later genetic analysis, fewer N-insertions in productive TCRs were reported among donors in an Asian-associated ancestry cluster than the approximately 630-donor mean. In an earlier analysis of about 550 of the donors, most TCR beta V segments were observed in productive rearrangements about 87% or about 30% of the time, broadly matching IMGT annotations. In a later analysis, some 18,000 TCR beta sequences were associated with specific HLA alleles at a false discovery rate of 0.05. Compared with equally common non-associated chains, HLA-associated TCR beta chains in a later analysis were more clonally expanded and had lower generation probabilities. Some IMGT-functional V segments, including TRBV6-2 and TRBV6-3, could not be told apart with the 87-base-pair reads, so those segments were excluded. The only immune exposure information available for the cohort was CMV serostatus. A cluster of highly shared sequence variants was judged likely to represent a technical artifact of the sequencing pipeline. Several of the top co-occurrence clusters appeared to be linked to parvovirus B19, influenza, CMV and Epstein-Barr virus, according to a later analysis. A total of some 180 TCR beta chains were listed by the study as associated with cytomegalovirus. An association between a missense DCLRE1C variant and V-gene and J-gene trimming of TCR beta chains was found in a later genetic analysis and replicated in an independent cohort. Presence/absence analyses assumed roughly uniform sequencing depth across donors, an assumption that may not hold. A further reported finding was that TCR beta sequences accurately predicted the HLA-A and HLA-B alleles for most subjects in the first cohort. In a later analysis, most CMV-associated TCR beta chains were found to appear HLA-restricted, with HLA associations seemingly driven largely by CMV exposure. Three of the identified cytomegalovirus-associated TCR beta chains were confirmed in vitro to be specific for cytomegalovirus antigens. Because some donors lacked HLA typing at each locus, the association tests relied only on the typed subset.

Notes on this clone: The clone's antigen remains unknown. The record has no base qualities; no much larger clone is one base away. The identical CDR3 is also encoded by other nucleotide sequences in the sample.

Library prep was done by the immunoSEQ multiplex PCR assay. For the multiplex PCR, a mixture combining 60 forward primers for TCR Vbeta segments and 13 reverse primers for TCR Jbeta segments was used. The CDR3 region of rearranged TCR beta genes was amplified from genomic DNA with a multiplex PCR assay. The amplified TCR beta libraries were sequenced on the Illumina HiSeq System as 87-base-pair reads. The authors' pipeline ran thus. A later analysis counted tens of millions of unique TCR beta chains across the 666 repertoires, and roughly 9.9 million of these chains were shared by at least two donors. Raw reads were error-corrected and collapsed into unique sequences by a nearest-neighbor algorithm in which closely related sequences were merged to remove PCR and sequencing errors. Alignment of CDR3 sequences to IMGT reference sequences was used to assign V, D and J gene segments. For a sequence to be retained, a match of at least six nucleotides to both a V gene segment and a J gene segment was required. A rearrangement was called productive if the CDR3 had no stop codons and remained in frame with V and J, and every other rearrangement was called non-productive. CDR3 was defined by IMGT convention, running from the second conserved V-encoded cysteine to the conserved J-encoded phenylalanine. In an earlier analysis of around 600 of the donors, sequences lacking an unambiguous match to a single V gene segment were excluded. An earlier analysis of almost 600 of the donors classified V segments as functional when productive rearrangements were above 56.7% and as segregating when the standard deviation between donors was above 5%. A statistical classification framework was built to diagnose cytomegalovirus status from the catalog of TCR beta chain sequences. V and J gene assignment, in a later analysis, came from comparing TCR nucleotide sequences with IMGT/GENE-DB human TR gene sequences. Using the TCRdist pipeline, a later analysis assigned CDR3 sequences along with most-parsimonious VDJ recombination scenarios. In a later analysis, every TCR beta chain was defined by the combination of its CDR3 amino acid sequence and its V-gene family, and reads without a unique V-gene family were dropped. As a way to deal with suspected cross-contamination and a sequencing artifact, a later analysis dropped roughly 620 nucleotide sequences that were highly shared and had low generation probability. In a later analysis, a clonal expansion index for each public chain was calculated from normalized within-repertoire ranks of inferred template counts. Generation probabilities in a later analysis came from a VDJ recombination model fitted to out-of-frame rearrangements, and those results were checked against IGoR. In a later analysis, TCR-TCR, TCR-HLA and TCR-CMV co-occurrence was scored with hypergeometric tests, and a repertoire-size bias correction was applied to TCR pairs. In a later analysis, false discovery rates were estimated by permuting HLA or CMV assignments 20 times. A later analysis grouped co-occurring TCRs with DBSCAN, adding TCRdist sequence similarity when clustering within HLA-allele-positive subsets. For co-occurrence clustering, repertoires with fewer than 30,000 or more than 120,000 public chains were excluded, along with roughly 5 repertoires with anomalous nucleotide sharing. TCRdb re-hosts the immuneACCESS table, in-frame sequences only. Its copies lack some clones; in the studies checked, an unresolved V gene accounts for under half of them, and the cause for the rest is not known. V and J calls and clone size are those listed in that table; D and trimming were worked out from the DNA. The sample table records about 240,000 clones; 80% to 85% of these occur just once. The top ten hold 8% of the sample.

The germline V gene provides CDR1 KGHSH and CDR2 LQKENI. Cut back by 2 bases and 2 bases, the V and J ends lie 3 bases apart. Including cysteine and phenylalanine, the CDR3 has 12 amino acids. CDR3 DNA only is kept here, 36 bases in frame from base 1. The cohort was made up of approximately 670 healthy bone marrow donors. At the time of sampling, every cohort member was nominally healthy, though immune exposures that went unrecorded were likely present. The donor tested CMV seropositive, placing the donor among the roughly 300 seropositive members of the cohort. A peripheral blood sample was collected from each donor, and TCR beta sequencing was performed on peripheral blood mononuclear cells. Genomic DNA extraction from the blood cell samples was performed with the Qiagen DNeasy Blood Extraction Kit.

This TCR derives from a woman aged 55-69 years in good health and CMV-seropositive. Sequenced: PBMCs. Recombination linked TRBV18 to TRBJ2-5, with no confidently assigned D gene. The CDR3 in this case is CASSPIQETQYF. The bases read TGTGCCAGCTCACCAATACAAGAGACCCAGTACTTC.